This is a list of T cell receptor beta chains from one sample in a study of beta chain features in type 1 diabetes. TCRdb's table, derived via immunoSEQ multiplex PCR, lists solely in-frame clones and lacks some. The sample yields 400,000 to 500,000 clones, approximately 15% seen once. The source material was naive CD4+ T cells from blood. All receptors derive from a man aged 30 to 39 in good health. Both conserved end residues are part of each CDR3. Each record gives: J gene, D gene, V gene, clone size, CDR3 DNA, CDR3 protein. D genes are given only for firm matches. Some rows have no size entry. The others give once, few or many, or a class for an expanded clone.

j_call: TRBJ1-1
d_call: NA
v_call: TRBV29-1
clone_size: few
cdr3_nt: TGCAGCGGCGAGGGATTCAGAACTGAAGCTTTCTTT
cdr3_aa: CSGEGFRTEAFF

j_call: TRBJ1-2
d_call: NA
v_call: TRBV30
clone_size: few
cdr3_nt: TGTGCCTGGAGTGTCCCTGGGGGGATCCACTATGGCTACACCTTC
cdr3_aa: CAWSVPGGIHYGYTF

j_call: TRBJ2-5
d_call: NA
v_call: TRBV9
clone_size: once
cdr3_nt: TGTGCCAGCAGCGTATCGTCGTATGGTGGGGAGACCCAGTACTTC
cdr3_aa: CASSVSSYGGETQYF

j_call: TRBJ2-3
d_call: NA
v_call: TRBV5-1
clone_size: few
cdr3_nt: TGCGCCAGCAGCTTGAGGCCCCGGGGCCGCACAGATACGCAGTATTTT
cdr3_aa: CASSLRPRGRTDTQYF

j_call: TRBJ2-1
d_call: TRBD2
v_call: TRBV5-4
clone_size: NA
cdr3_nt: TGTGCCAGCACCGATAAACGGGGTAGCGGGGGAACCTACAATGAGCAGTTCTTC
cdr3_aa: CASTDKRGSGGTYNEQFF

j_call: TRBJ2-3
d_call: NA
v_call: TRBV19
clone_size: NA
cdr3_nt: TGTGCCACTAAGAGGGGACCCCCCCACAGCACAGATACGCAGTATTTT
cdr3_aa: CATKRGPPHSTDTQYF

j_call: TRBJ2-5
d_call: NA
v_call: TRBV7-3
clone_size: few
cdr3_nt: TGTGCCAGCAGCTTAGGGCTAGTCGTGGAGACCCAGTACTTC
cdr3_aa: CASSLGLVVETQYF

j_call: TRBJ1-2
d_call: NA
v_call: TRBV30
clone_size: NA
cdr3_nt: TGTGCCTGGAGTGTACGTGAGACACTTAACTATGGCTACACCTTC
cdr3_aa: CAWSVRETLNYGYTF

j_call: TRBJ2-3
d_call: TRBD2
v_call: TRBV4-1
clone_size: NA
cdr3_nt: TGCGCCAGCAGCCAAGTGGCCAGCGGGGTTCCGCATACGCAGTATTTT
cdr3_aa: CASSQVASGVPHTQYF

j_call: TRBJ1-6
d_call: NA
v_call: TRBV9
clone_size: NA
cdr3_nt: TGTGCCAGCAGCGATACTAATTCACCCCTCCACTTT
cdr3_aa: CASSDTNSPLHF

j_call: TRBJ1-1
d_call: NA
v_call: TRBV4-3
clone_size: few
cdr3_nt: TGCGCCAGCAGCCAAGCGGGAAACACTGAAGCTTTCTTT
cdr3_aa: CASSQAGNTEAFF

j_call: TRBJ1-2
d_call: NA
v_call: TRBV2
clone_size: few
cdr3_nt: TGTGCCAGCAGCGCAGCCTTAACTATTTCTGGCTACACCTTC
cdr3_aa: CASSAALTISGYTF

j_call: TRBJ2-1
d_call: NA
v_call: TRBV29-1
clone_size: few
cdr3_nt: TGCAGCTCCCGCGGCCACAATGAGCAGTTCTTC
cdr3_aa: CSSRGHNEQFF

j_call: TRBJ2-4
d_call: NA
v_call: TRBV19
clone_size: NA
cdr3_nt: TGTGCCAGTAGTATCCAAACTAGGAGTCCTCAGTACTTC
cdr3_aa: CASSIQTRSPQYF

j_call: TRBJ2-2
d_call: NA
v_call: TRBV7-2
clone_size: NA
cdr3_nt: TGTGCCAGCAGCTTAAAGGGGTCCGGGGAGCTGTTTTTT
cdr3_aa: CASSLKGSGELFF

j_call: TRBJ1-2
d_call: NA
v_call: TRBV7-9
clone_size: few
cdr3_nt: TGTGCCAGCAGCTTAGTATCGGGACGGCCCTTCGGGGGCTACACCTTC
cdr3_aa: CASSLVSGRPFGGYTF

j_call: TRBJ2-2
d_call: TRBD2
v_call: TRBV4-1
clone_size: NA
cdr3_nt: TGCGCCAGCAGCCAAGTTGGGACTAGATCTTCCGGGGAGCTGTTTTTT
cdr3_aa: CASSQVGTRSSGELFF

j_call: TRBJ2-3
d_call: NA
v_call: TRBV4-2
clone_size: NA
cdr3_nt: TGTGCCAGCAGCCAAGGGGGCGGTAGCACAGATACGCAGTATTTT
cdr3_aa: CASSQGGGSTDTQYF

j_call: TRBJ2-3
d_call: TRBD2
v_call: TRBV18
clone_size: few
cdr3_nt: TGTGCCAGCTCACCACTGGGGGAGGGAGAAGATACGCAGTATTTT
cdr3_aa: CASSPLGEGEDTQYF

j_call: TRBJ2-5
d_call: NA
v_call: TRBV2
clone_size: few
cdr3_nt: TGTGCCAGCAGTGAAGCTCGAACAGGACAAGAGACCCAGTACTTC
cdr3_aa: CASSEARTGQETQYF

j_call: TRBJ2-3
d_call: TRBD2
v_call: TRBV5-6
clone_size: NA
cdr3_nt: TGTGCCAGCAGTAGACTAGCGGGAGAACTCGTCACAGATACGCAGTATTTT
cdr3_aa: CASSRLAGELVTDTQYF

j_call: TRBJ2-3
d_call: TRBD1
v_call: TRBV23-1
clone_size: NA
cdr3_nt: TGCGCCAGCAGTCCATCGACGGACAGGGAACGGGACGCAGATACGCAGTATTTT
cdr3_aa: CASSPSTDRERDADTQYF

j_call: TRBJ1-3
d_call: NA
v_call: TRBV29-1
clone_size: few
cdr3_nt: TGCAGCGTTGATATCGGCAGGGGCGGAAACACCATATATTTT
cdr3_aa: CSVDIGRGGNTIYF

j_call: TRBJ2-5
d_call: NA
v_call: TRBV2
clone_size: NA
cdr3_nt: TGTGCCAGTAAAACAACGGAGACCCAGTACTTC
cdr3_aa: CASKTTETQYF

j_call: TRBJ1-4
d_call: TRBD1
v_call: TRBV29-1
clone_size: NA
cdr3_nt: TGCAGCGCTGAAAGACAGGGCAATGAAAAACTGTTTTTT
cdr3_aa: CSAERQGNEKLFF

j_call: TRBJ2-2
d_call: NA
v_call: TRBV7-9
clone_size: NA
cdr3_nt: TGTGCCAGCAGCCCGTTACGGAACACCGGGGAGCTGTTTTTT
cdr3_aa: CASSPLRNTGELFF

j_call: TRBJ2-2
d_call: NA
v_call: TRBV4-3
clone_size: few
cdr3_nt: TGCGCCAGCAGCCAAGAGGGCCTCGGGGAGCTGTTTTTT
cdr3_aa: CASSQEGLGELFF

j_call: TRBJ2-3
d_call: TRBD2
v_call: TRBV7-2
clone_size: NA
cdr3_nt: TGTGCCAGCAGCTTAGGGGCTAGCGGGAGCGGCACAGATACGCAGTATTTT
cdr3_aa: CASSLGASGSGTDTQYF

j_call: TRBJ1-1
d_call: NA
v_call: TRBV4-1
clone_size: NA
cdr3_nt: TGCGCCAGCAGCCAAGATCTTGGACGGGCGAACACTGAAGCTTTCTTT
cdr3_aa: CASSQDLGRANTEAFF

j_call: TRBJ1-1
d_call: NA
v_call: TRBV10-3
clone_size: NA
cdr3_nt: TGTGCCATCCGAGGTGCAGTTAACACTGAAGCTTTCTTT
cdr3_aa: CAIRGAVNTEAFF

j_call: TRBJ2-7
d_call: TRBD2
v_call: TRBV9
clone_size: NA
cdr3_nt: TGTGCCAGCAGCGTGACTAGCGGGGGCTACGAGCAGTACTTC
cdr3_aa: CASSVTSGGYEQYF

j_call: TRBJ1-4
d_call: TRBD1
v_call: TRBV2
clone_size: NA
cdr3_nt: TGTGCCAGCAGTAAACAGGGGGTCAATGAAAAACTGTTTTTT
cdr3_aa: CASSKQGVNEKLFF

j_call: TRBJ1-4
d_call: NA
v_call: TRBV9
clone_size: NA
cdr3_nt: TGTGCCAGCAGTTTTCGTTCGGGTACTAATGAAAAACTGTTTTTT
cdr3_aa: CASSFRSGTNEKLFF

j_call: TRBJ1-1
d_call: NA
v_call: TRBV7-6
clone_size: few
cdr3_nt: TGTGCCAGCAGCTTAGATAGAGGGGTCACTGAAGCTTTCTTT
cdr3_aa: CASSLDRGVTEAFF

j_call: TRBJ1-3
d_call: NA
v_call: TRBV9
clone_size: NA
cdr3_nt: TGTGCCAGCAGAGGAGGGACGACTGGAAACACCATATATTTT
cdr3_aa: CASRGGTTGNTIYF

j_call: TRBJ2-1
d_call: NA
v_call: TRBV10-3
clone_size: NA
cdr3_nt: TGTGCCATCAGTAAGGCTGCGGAGCAGTTCTTC
cdr3_aa: CAISKAAEQFF

j_call: TRBJ2-3
d_call: TRBD2
v_call: TRBV13
clone_size: few
cdr3_nt: TGTGCCAGCAGCCTAAAACTAGCGGCCAAAGATACGCAGTATTTT
cdr3_aa: CASSLKLAAKDTQYF

j_call: TRBJ1-3
d_call: NA
v_call: TRBV30
clone_size: NA
cdr3_nt: TGTGCCTGGGAACGAGGAAACACCATATATTTT
cdr3_aa: CAWERGNTIYF

j_call: TRBJ2-7
d_call: NA
v_call: TRBV27
clone_size: few
cdr3_nt: TGTGCCAGCAGTTCCTGGGGGCTCTACGAGCAGTACTTC
cdr3_aa: CASSSWGLYEQYF

j_call: TRBJ2-2
d_call: NA
v_call: TRBV9
clone_size: few
cdr3_nt: TGTGCCAGCAGCGTAACCCAGTTGGGGGAACCACCCTCCTCCCAGCGGGAGCTGTTTTTT
cdr3_aa: CASSVTQLGEPPSSQRELFF

j_call: TRBJ1-2
d_call: TRBD1
v_call: TRBV15
clone_size: few
cdr3_nt: TGTGCCACCAGCAGAGTCGGGACAGCGGATCATGGCTACACCTTC
cdr3_aa: CATSRVGTADHGYTF

j_call: TRBJ2-3
d_call: TRBD2
v_call: TRBV19
clone_size: few
cdr3_nt: TGTGCCAGTAGTATAAGCGGGATGGTTGATACGCAGTATTTT
cdr3_aa: CASSISGMVDTQYF

j_call: TRBJ1-5
d_call: NA
v_call: TRBV6-6
clone_size: NA
cdr3_nt: TGTGCCAGCAGTTTGAGTAGGGAAACCCAGCATTTT
cdr3_aa: CASSLSRETQHF

j_call: TRBJ2-3
d_call: NA
v_call: TRBV7-2
clone_size: few
cdr3_nt: TGTGCCAGCAGCAAAACAAGGATTAGCACAGATACGCAGTATTTT
cdr3_aa: CASSKTRISTDTQYF

j_call: TRBJ1-3
d_call: NA
v_call: TRBV29-1
clone_size: NA
cdr3_nt: TGCAGCGTTGAAGAGCCACCGTCGCCTGGAAACACCATATATTTT
cdr3_aa: CSVEEPPSPGNTIYF

j_call: TRBJ2-3
d_call: NA
v_call: TRBV18
clone_size: NA
cdr3_nt: TGTGCCAGCTCACCGCCCCTTCCGGGACTGCACACAGATACGCAGTATTTT
cdr3_aa: CASSPPLPGLHTDTQYF

j_call: TRBJ1-1
d_call: NA
v_call: TRBV5-4
clone_size: few
cdr3_nt: TGTGCCAGCAGCTTGGACGGGATCGCTGAAGCTTTCTTT
cdr3_aa: CASSLDGIAEAFF

j_call: TRBJ2-7
d_call: NA
v_call: TRBV5-1
clone_size: few
cdr3_nt: TGCGCCAGCAGCTTGGATTCCGTAGTCTCCTACGAGCAGTACTTC
cdr3_aa: CASSLDSVVSYEQYF

j_call: TRBJ2-3
d_call: NA
v_call: TRBV29-1
clone_size: few
cdr3_nt: TGCAGCGTTATTAATGTCTACGATACGCAGTATTTT
cdr3_aa: CSVINVYDTQYF

j_call: TRBJ2-1
d_call: TRBD2
v_call: TRBV6-1
clone_size: few
cdr3_nt: TGTGCCAGCAGCCGGACTAGCGGGAGCTATGAGCAGTTCTTC
cdr3_aa: CASSRTSGSYEQFF

j_call: TRBJ2-2
d_call: TRBD2
v_call: TRBV15
clone_size: few
cdr3_nt: TGTGCCACCAGCGTACAGGGACTAGCGGGAGTGAACACCGGGGAGCTGTTTTTT
cdr3_aa: CATSVQGLAGVNTGELFF

j_call: TRBJ2-3
d_call: NA
v_call: TRBV20-1
clone_size: NA
cdr3_nt: TGCAGTGCTAGACTAGTGGATACGCAGTATTTT
cdr3_aa: CSARLVDTQYF

j_call: TRBJ2-7
d_call: NA
v_call: TRBV5-6
clone_size: few
cdr3_nt: TGTGCCAGCAGCCAGCTGGACTACGAGCAGTACTTC
cdr3_aa: CASSQLDYEQYF

j_call: TRBJ2-3
d_call: TRBD2
v_call: TRBV5-1
clone_size: NA
cdr3_nt: TGCGCCAGCAGCTTGGCCCCCGGACTAGCGGGCACAGATACGCAGTATTTT
cdr3_aa: CASSLAPGLAGTDTQYF

j_call: TRBJ1-3
d_call: NA
v_call: TRBV18
clone_size: few
cdr3_nt: TGTGCCAGCTCACCACCGGGCAGGGCACGTGGAAACACCATATATTTT
cdr3_aa: CASSPPGRARGNTIYF

j_call: TRBJ2-5
d_call: TRBD1
v_call: TRBV29-1
clone_size: many
cdr3_nt: TGCAGCGTTGAAGGTGGGGACAGCGCCCCGGAGGAGACCCAGTACTTC
cdr3_aa: CSVEGGDSAPEETQYF

j_call: TRBJ2-5
d_call: NA
v_call: TRBV7-2
clone_size: NA
cdr3_nt: TGTGCCAGCAGCTTCGAATTGAGGGAGTCAGAGACCCAGTACTTC
cdr3_aa: CASSFELRESETQYF

j_call: TRBJ1-5
d_call: NA
v_call: TRBV11-2
clone_size: NA
cdr3_nt: TGTGCCAGCAGCTTAGATCAGGCGGAGATACAGCATTTT
cdr3_aa: CASSLDQAEIQHF